The 4 T cell receptor beta chains presented below share a single source sample, sequenced in a study of beta chain features in type 1 diabetes. All of the isolated RNA was reverse transcribed, so expressed TCRB transcripts were sequenced. Profiling relied on immunoSEQ multiplex PCR, and the TCRdb table lists in-frame clones only, not all of them. The table includes 360,000 or so clones, roughly a fifth detected once. The sample taken for sequencing was naive CD4+ T cells from blood. The receptors originated from a woman aged 18 to 35 in good health.

The V call is TRBV5-1, the J call TRBJ1-5; D is undetermined. Germline loops: CDR1 SGHRS, CDR2 YFSETQ. The ends were cut back, 0 bases at V and 0 bases at J, with 13 bases in the middle. This CDR3 has 17 amino acids. The CDR3 nucleotides are TGCGCCAGCAGCTTGGGGCAGTTTTCTGATAGCAATCAGCCCCAGCATTTT. Its protein is CASSLGQFSDSNQPQHF.

This clone was counted only a few times. CDR3 in amino acids: CASSFARDSYGYTF. For the CDR3, the DNA is TGTGCCAGCAGCTTTGCCAGGGACTCCTATGGCTACACCTTC. The chain joins TRBV11-1 to TRBJ1-2, with D possibly TRBD1 on 5 matching bases. The CDR3 covers 14 residues. CDR1 and CDR2 from the germline V gene are SGHAT and FQDESV (reference sequence). The V end was cut by 3 bases, the J end by 4 bases, with 12 bases between.

This chain links TRBV4-3 with TRBJ2-3, with D tentatively TRBD1 (6 bases). This CDR3 has 16 amino acids. Per the germline V gene, CDR1 is LGHNA and CDR2 is YSLEER. The ends were cut back, 0 bases at V and 3 bases at J, with 13 bases in the middle. CDR3 nucleotides: TGCGCCAGCAGCCAAGATTGGGGGCAAGGGACAGATACGCAGTATTTT. Translation: CASSQDWGQGTDTQYF.

V usage is TRBV7-3 and J usage is TRBJ2-1; D perhaps matches TRBD2 (5 bases). The CDR3 is 15 amino acids. Trimming left V 0 bases short and J 3 bases short, with 9 bases between. Germline CDR1 and CDR2: SGHTA and FQGTGA. Here the CDR3 DNA reads TGTGCCAGCAGCTTAACGTTCGGGAACTACAATGAGCAGTTCTTC. It specifies CASSLTFGNYNEQFF.